This TCR beta chain was sequenced in a study of regulatory T cells in long-lasting Graves disease. Whole-study findings and limits: Patients whose Graves' disease persisted exhibited lower TCR diversity than those newly diagnosed.

Investigators prepared the TCR beta libraries by applying iRepertoire HTBI primers and Arm-PCR of CDR3 regions. Per the original data handling: Identification across samples found approximately 67 TRBV and 12 to 15 TRBJ segments. TCRdb recomputed calls from the multiplex PCR reads with MiXCR, one row per CDR3 protein. Here the V and J calls rest on TCRdb's processing, not on the authors' analysis. The table has 500,000 to 700,000 distinct CDR3 sequences, approximately 15% seen once; the top ten hold approximately 18%. Germline lookup yields CDR1 MNHNS and CDR2 SASEGT. V lost 8 bases, J lost 4 bases, and 14 bases lay in between. This CDR3 region has 14 residues. The sample's time point: newly diagnosed GD, antithyroid drugs for less than 3 months. TCR sequences were obtained from RNA taken from PBMCs. In regard to this clonotype: Its target is not known.

These records were also assigned to another study, of T cells in Graves' hyperthyroidism and ophthalmopathy.

The TCR was taken from a young woman with Graves disease. The material sequenced was peripheral blood mononuclear cells (PBMCs), taken at new diagnosis, from a patient treated with antithyroid drugs. This sequence joins TRBV6-1 and TRBJ2-2; the D gene is possibly TRBD2 (7 bases). The CDR3 reads CASFKGGITGELFF. Here the CDR3 DNA reads TGTGCCAGCTTCAAGGGGGGGATCACCGGGGAGCTGTTTTTT.